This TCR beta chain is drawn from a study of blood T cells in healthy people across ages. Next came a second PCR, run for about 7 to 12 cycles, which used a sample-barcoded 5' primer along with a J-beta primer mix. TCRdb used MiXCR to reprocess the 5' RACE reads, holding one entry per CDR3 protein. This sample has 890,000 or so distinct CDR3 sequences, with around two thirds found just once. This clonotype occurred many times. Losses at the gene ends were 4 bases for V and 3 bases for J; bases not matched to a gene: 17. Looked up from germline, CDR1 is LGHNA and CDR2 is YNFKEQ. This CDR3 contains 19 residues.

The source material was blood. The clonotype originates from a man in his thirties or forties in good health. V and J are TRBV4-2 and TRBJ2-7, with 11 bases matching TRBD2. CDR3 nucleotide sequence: TGTGCCAGCAGCCTCCAACCTAGCGGGGGGCCCCGAGCTGGCTACGAGCAGTACTTC. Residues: CASSLQPSGGPRAGYEQYF.